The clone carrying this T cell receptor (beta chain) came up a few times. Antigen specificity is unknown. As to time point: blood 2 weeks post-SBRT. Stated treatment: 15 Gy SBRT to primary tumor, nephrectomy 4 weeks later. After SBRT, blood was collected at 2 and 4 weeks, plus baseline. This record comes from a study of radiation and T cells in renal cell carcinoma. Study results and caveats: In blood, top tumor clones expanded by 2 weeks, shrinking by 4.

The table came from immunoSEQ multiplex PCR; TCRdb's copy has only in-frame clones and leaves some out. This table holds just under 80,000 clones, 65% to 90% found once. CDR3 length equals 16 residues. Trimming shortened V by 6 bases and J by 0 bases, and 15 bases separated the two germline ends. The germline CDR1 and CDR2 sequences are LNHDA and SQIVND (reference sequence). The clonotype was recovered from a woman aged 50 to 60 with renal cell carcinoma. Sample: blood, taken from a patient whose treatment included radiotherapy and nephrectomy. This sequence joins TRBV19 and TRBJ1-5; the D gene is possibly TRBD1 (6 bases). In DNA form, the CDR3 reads TGTGCCAGTAGGCTGACAGGAGACCGTAGCAATCAGCCCCAGCATTTT. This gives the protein CASRLTGDRSNQPQHF.